This TCR beta chain was identified during a study of T cell changes during pregnancy in multiple sclerosis. This clone was recorded only once. Clones were sequenced by immunoSEQ multiplex PCR, and TCRdb holds only the in-frame ones, with some missing. Among roughly 93,000 clones listed, 85% to 95% were seen once. Deletions cut 5 bases from V and 1 base from J, with 15 bases between. Germline assignment: CDR1 SGHTS and CDR2 YDEGEE. The CDR3 runs to 15 residues. This sample comprised peripheral blood, obtained after pregnancy. This sequence was found in a female donor with multiple sclerosis, enrolled in a pregnancy study. V usage is TRBV5-8 and J usage is TRBJ1-1; no reliable D call. The CDR3 DNA reads as TGTGCCAGCAGTAGTTACCAGGTACCGAACACTGAAGCTTTCTTT. Translating it yields CASSSYQVPNTEAFF.